Presented here are 5 T cell receptor beta chains from one specimen sequenced in a study of blood T cell repertoires in COVID-19. Clones were read by immunoSEQ multiplex PCR, and TCRdb kept only the in-frame ones, dropping some. Here the sample spans under 250,000 clones, about 80% being singletons. The sequencing input was peripheral blood. These TCRs come from a man in his fifties with active or convalescent COVID-19.

V and J are TRBV5-1 and TRBJ2-3; D might be TRBD2 (5 bases). Trimming took off 6 bases at V and 0 bases at J, with 11 bases between the two ends. The germline V gene has CDR1 SGHRS and CDR2 YFSETQ. The CDR3 is 14 residues long. CDR3 coding DNA: TGCGCCAGCAAGAGCAGCGGAAGCACAGATACGCAGTATTTT. Translation: CASKSSGSTDTQYF.

This sequence joins TRBV5-8 and TRBJ1-3, with D perhaps TRBD1 (6 bases). Germline CDR1 and CDR2: SGHTS and YDEGEE. The CDR3 contains 15 residues. Trimming removed 6 bases at V and 3 bases at J, with 16 bases between. The CDR3 DNA reads as TGTGCCAGCACCCTCTCACAGGGAAGTGGAAACACCATATATTTT. It codes for CASTLSQGSGNTIYF.

This chain uses TRBV3-1 (or the pseudogene TRBV3-2) with TRBJ2-7; 9 bases agree with TRBD1. Germline V CDR1 and CDR2: LGHDT, YNNKEL (reference sequence). The CDR3 extends over 15 amino acids. Losses at the gene ends were 4 bases for V and 3 bases for J; bases not matched to a gene: 7. CDR3 amino acids: CASSPSAGQGYEQYF. The CDR3 DNA reads TGTGCCAGCAGCCCGAGCGCGGGACAGGGCTACGAGCAGTACTTC.

The CDR3 bases are TGTGCCAGCAGCTTGGGACTAGCGGGGGCTCGGAACACCGGGGAGCTGTTTTTT. Its protein is CASSLGLAGARNTGELFF. This chain connects TRBV7-8 to TRBJ2-2, with 14 bases that match TRBD2. Germline V CDR1 and CDR2: SGHVS, FQNEAQ. The CDR3 has 18 residues. V trimming: 3 bases; J trimming: 1 base; junction bases outside the gene matches: 4.

This chain connects TRBV6-2 or TRBV6-3 to TRBJ1-2, with D maybe TRBD1 (5 bases). Per the germline V gene, CDR1 is MNHEY and CDR2 is SVGEGT. The CDR3 is 14 residues long. Between the trimmed V and J ends, which lost 5 bases and 3 bases, there was a span of 13 bases. The CDR3 reads CASSPPRGDYGYTF. As DNA, the CDR3 is TGTGCCAGCAGTCCCCCCCGGGGGGACTATGGCTACACCTTC.